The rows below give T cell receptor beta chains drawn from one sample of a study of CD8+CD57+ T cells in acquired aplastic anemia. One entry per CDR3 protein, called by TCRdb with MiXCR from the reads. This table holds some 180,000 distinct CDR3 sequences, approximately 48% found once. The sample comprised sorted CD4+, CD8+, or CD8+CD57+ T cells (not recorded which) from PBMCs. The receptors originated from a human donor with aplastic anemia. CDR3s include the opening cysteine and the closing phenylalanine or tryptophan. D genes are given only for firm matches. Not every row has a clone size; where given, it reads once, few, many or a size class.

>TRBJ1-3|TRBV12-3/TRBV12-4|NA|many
CASSLGHSGNTIYF
TGTGCCAGCAGTTTGGGACATTCTGGAAACACCATATATTTT
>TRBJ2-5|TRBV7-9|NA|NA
CASSSGSVAETQYF
TGTGCCAGCTCCTCGGGCAGCGTAGCAGAGACCCAGTACTTC
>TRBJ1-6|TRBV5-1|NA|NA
CASSLRGRDNSPLHF
TGCGCCAGCAGCTTGAGGGGACGGGATAATTCACCCCTCCACTTT
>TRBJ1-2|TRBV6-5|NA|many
CASSYRGREGYTF
TGTGCCAGCAGTTACAGGGGAAGGGAGGGCTACACCTTC
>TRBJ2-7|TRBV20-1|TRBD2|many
CSARDRRGGREQYF
TGCAGTGCTAGGGATAGGCGGGGGGGGCGCGAGCAGTACTTC
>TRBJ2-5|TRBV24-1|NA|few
CASAGDQETQYF
TGTGCCTCCGCAGGGGATCAAGAGACCCAGTACTTC
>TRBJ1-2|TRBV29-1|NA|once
CSVDSSGRYGYTF
TGCAGCGTTGATTCTTCGGGGAGATATGGCTACACCTTC
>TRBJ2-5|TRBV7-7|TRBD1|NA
CASSLVGGGETQYF
TGTGCTAGCAGCTTAGTAGGGGGCGGAGAGACCCAGTACTTC
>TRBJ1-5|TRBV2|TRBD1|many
CASSDGTGRPQHF
TGTGCCAGCAGTGATGGGACAGGGAGGCCCCAGCATTTT
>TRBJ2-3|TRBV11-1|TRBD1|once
CASSLGQGGTDTQYF
TGTGCCAGCAGCTTAGGACAGGGAGGCACAGATACGCAGTATTTT
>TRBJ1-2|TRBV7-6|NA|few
CASSPPTNYGYTF
TGTGCCAGCAGCCCACCGACTAACTATGGCTACACCTTC
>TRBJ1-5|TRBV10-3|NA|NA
CAIGHSNQPQHF
TGTGCCATCGGGCATTCCAATCAGCCCCAGCATTTT
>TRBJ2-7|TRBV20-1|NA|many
CSARLTGTGPYEQYF
TGCAGTGCTAGACTAACCGGGACGGGGCCCTACGAGCAGTACTTC
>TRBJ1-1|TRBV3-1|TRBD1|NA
CASTKGQRNEAFF
TGTGCCAGCACCAAGGGACAGAGAAATGAAGCTTTCTTT
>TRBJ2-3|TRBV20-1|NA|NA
CSARGSSSHTDTQYF
TGCAGTGCTAGAGGGTCCAGCTCACACACAGATACGCAGTATTTT
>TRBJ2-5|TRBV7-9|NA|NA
CASSLVAETQYF
TGTGCCAGCAGCTTAGTCGCCGAGACCCAGTACTTC
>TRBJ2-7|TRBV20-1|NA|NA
CSAISGAYEQYF
TGCAGTGCCATCTCCGGGGCCTACGAGCAGTACTTC
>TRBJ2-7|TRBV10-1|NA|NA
CASSPQTGDFYEQYF
TGCGCCAGCAGTCCCCAAACAGGTGACTTCTACGAGCAGTACTTC
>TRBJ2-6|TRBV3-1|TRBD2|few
CASSAGTRASGANVLTF
TGTGCCAGCAGTGCCGGGACTAGGGCCTCTGGGGCCAACGTCCTGACTTTC
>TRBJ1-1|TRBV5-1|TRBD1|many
CASSPGQPNTEAFF
TGCGCCAGCAGCCCGGGACAGCCCAACACTGAAGCTTTCTTT
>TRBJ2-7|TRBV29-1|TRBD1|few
CSAQRTGFYEQYF
TGCAGCGCCCAGCGGACAGGGTTCTACGAGCAGTACTTC
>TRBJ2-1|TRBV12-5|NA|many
CASGTGQGANEQFF
TGTGCTAGTGGTACCGGGCAGGGCGCCAATGAGCAGTTCTTC
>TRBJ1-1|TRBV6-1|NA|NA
CASYGGRWNTEAFF
TGTGCCAGCTACGGAGGGCGGTGGAACACTGAAGCTTTCTTT
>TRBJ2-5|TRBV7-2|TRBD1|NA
CASRLTGGGTQYF
TGTGCCAGCAGATTGACAGGGGGGGGGACCCAGTACTTC
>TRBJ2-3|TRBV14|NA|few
CASSQAAYLTDTQYF
TGTGCCAGCAGCCAAGCGGCCTACCTCACAGATACGCAGTATTTT
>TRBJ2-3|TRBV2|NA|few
CASSKALITDTQYF
TGTGCCAGCAGTAAAGCATTAATAACAGATACGCAGTATTTT
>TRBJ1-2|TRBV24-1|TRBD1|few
CASSVGDRGTYGYTF
TGTGCCAGCAGTGTAGGGGACAGGGGGACCTATGGCTACACCTTC
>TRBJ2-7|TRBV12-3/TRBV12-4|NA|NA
CASSAGPYEQYF
TGTGCCAGCAGTGCGGGCCCCTACGAGCAGTACTTC
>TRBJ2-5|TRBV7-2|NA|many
CASSHNWGETQYF
TGTGCCAGCAGCCATAACTGGGGGGAGACCCAGTACTTC
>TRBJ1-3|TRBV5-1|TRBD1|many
CASSPDRSGNTIYF
TGCGCCAGCAGCCCGGACAGGTCTGGAAACACCATATATTTT
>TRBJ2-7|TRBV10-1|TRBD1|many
CASSLGDRDAYEQYF
TGCGCCAGCAGTCTCGGGGACAGGGACGCCTACGAGCAGTACTTC
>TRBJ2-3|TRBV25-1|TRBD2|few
CASSGLAGYTDTQYF
TGTGCCAGCAGTGGACTAGCGGGTTACACAGATACGCAGTATTTT
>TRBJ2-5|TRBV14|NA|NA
CASSRPGTVVETQYF
TGTGCCAGCAGCCGACCCGGTACCGTCGTCGAGACCCAGTACTTC
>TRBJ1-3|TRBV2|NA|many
CASRPQEGLDSGNTIYF
TGTGCCAGCAGGCCCCAGGAGGGACTGGACTCTGGAAACACCATATATTTT
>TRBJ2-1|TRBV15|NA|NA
CATSRDLVNGNEQFF
TGTGCCACCAGCAGAGACCTTGTTAATGGGAATGAGCAGTTCTTC
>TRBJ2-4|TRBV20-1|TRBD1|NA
CSARALGDREGALAKNIQYF
TGCAGTGCTAGAGCCCTGGGGGACAGGGAGGGGGCTTTGGCCAAAAACATTCAGTACTTC
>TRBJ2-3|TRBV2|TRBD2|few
CASSEFRRGGTDTQYF
TGTGCCAGCAGTGAATTCCGGCGGGGGGGGACAGATACGCAGTATTTT